The entry below describes one T cell receptor (beta chain). The target antigen is unknown. These data originate in a study of cytomegalovirus exposure and HLA in healthy donors. The study, taken as a whole, reports: Later, an analysis found that TCR clusters from the first cohort tended to co-occur in the 120 or so validation repertoires.

This CDR3 has 16 residues. V trimming: 0 bases; J trimming: 4 bases; junction bases outside the gene matches: 5. Germline-derived CDR1 and CDR2 are SGHTA and FQGTGA. From the approximately 120-subject validation cohort, which was separate from the roughly 630-subject first cohort, the donors were drawn. TCRdb's copy holds only in-frame clones and misses some; the assay was immunoSEQ multiplex PCR. Seen here are approximately 64,000 clones, around 89% observed once, and the top ten hold 1.7%. The rearrangement links TRBV7-3 to TRBJ2-3; 9 bases fit TRBD2. The clonotype comes from a woman aged 18-35 years in good health and CMV-seronegative. The sequenced sample consisted of PBMCs. DNA of the CDR3: TGTGCCAGCAGCTTAACAGGTAGCGGGAGTGCAGATACGCAGTATTTT. Translated, it gives CASSLTGSGSADTQYF.